These T cell receptor beta chains were read from a single sample in a study of T-cell reconstitution after alpha-beta-depleted transplantation in children. MiXCR was run by TCRdb on the PCR reads, yielding one entry per CDR3 protein. The data contain about 610,000 distinct CDR3 sequences, approximately 10% of them singletons. The sequencing here drew on PBMCs from the stem cell graft donor, taken from the stem cell graft. The receptors originated from a human donor who donated a stem cell graft to a child with acute myeloid leukemia. The CDR3 runs from the conserved cysteine through the conserved F or W. Fields, in order: D gene, V gene, clone size, J gene, CDR3 DNA, CDR3 protein. The D gene is left open where the match is weak. Rows may omit the clone size; those that give it use once, few, many or a size class.

>TRBD2|TRBV5-1|few|TRBJ2-5
TGCGCCAGCAACCCCGGGACTAGCGGGCAAGAGACCCAGTACTTC
CASNPGTSGQETQYF
>TRBD1|TRBV20-1|many|TRBJ1-3
TGCAGTGCTACAGGGGACAGCTCTGGAAACACCATATATTTT
CSATGDSSGNTIYF
>.|TRBV7-9|.|TRBJ2-1
TGTGCCAGCAGCTTCACTGCGGGACCCTCGAATGAGCAGTTCTTC
CASSFTAGPSNEQFF
>.|TRBV5-1|few|TRBJ2-6
TGCGCCAGCAGCCCGAAGGTGGGGGGCTCTGGGGCCAACGTCCTGACTTTC
CASSPKVGGSGANVLTF
>.|TRBV2|few|TRBJ2-3
TGTGCCAGCAGTGTTGGGTCGGCGCGAACAGATACGCAGTATTTT
CASSVGSARTDTQYF
>.|TRBV7-2|many|TRBJ1-5
TGTGCCAGCAGCTTCGAGTGGGGTCAGCCCCAGCATTTT
CASSFEWGQPQHF
>.|TRBV20-1|.|TRBJ2-1
TGCAGTGCCGGCTTCAGCCCGGAGAATGAGCAGTTCTTC
CSAGFSPENEQFF
>.|TRBV4-3|many|TRBJ2-1
TGCGCCAGCAGCCAGGCTAGCGAGAGGGGTGAGCAGTTCTTC
CASSQASERGEQFF
>.|TRBV3-1|.|TRBJ2-1
TGTGCCAGCAGCCAATGGAAGGACAATGAGCAGTTCTTC
CASSQWKDNEQFF
>.|TRBV29-1|.|TRBJ2-2
TGCAGCGTTGACAAGGTCGGGAGTGACCCGAACACCGGGGAGCTGTTTTTT
CSVDKVGSDPNTGELFF
>TRBD2|TRBV20-1|.|TRBJ2-3
TGCAGTGCTAGAGATCCCAGCGGGAGAGCACCTGGGACAGATACGCAGTATTTT
CSARDPSGRAPGTDTQYF
>.|TRBV20-1|many|TRBJ2-1
TGCAGTGCTAGCCGCGACGTATACAATGAGCAGTTCTTC
CSASRDVYNEQFF
>TRBD1|TRBV7-2|.|TRBJ2-3
TGTGCCAGCAGTTCCCGCAGGGGGTACCCTCCGGATACGCAGTATTTT
CASSSRRGYPPDTQYF
>TRBD1|TRBV20-1|few|TRBJ2-2
TGCAGTGCTAGGGACAGGGTCGAGGCCGGGGAGCTGTTTTTT
CSARDRVEAGELFF
>TRBD2|TRBV29-1|many|TRBJ2-5
TGCAGCGTTGATTGGGGACTAGCGTACCAAGAGACCCAGTACTTC
CSVDWGLAYQETQYF
>.|TRBV6-2/TRBV6-3|few|TRBJ2-7
TGTGCCAGCAGCCCAACAGGGATCCACGAGCAGTACTTC
CASSPTGIHEQYF
>.|TRBV7-2|many|TRBJ1-1
TGTGCCAGCAGCCAACAGGGTGCGACTGAAGCTTTCTTT
CASSQQGATEAFF
>.|TRBV18|.|TRBJ1-3
TGTGCCAGCTCACGGAGCTCTGGAAACACCATATATTTT
CASSRSSGNTIYF
>.|TRBV12-3/TRBV12-4|few|TRBJ1-1
TGTGCCAGCAGTTTGGGGTCCTACACTGAAGCTTTCTTT
CASSLGSYTEAFF
>.|TRBV12-3/TRBV12-4|.|TRBJ1-1
TGTGCCAGCAGTTCGGGTGGAGCAGGCAGAACTGAAGCTTTCTTT
CASSSGGAGRTEAFF
>TRBD2|TRBV5-1|many|TRBJ2-1
TGCGCCAGCAGCTTGGCCGGAGCGGGAAGCTCCTACAATGAGCAGTTCTTC
CASSLAGAGSSYNEQFF
>.|TRBV5-1|few|TRBJ1-3
TGCGCCAGCAGCTTGTGGGGGCAGGAAGGAAACACCATATATTTT
CASSLWGQEGNTIYF
>TRBD1|TRBV3-1|few|TRBJ2-3
TGTGCCAGCAGCCCCGAGGGGGCAATGGGTACGCAGTATTTT
CASSPEGAMGTQYF
>TRBD2|TRBV29-1|few|TRBJ2-1
TGCAGCGCGGGGGGGACTAGCGGGAGGCCGTACAATGAGCAGTTCTTC
CSAGGTSGRPYNEQFF
>TRBD2|TRBV20-1|many|TRBJ2-1
TGCAGTGCTTCATGGACTAGCGGGGAACTCTACAATGAGCAGTTCTTC
CSASWTSGELYNEQFF
>.|TRBV7-9|few|TRBJ2-7
TGTGCCAGCAGCTCCTACAGGGGGGGGTACGAGCAGTACTTC
CASSSYRGGYEQYF
>.|TRBV5-6|.|TRBJ2-5
TGTGCCAGCAGCCGCTCATCGACGACCCAGTACTTC
CASSRSSTTQYF
>.|TRBV3-1|few|TRBJ2-7
TGTGCCAGCAGCCGCGTGGGGCAGAGCTCCTACGAGCAGTACTTC
CASSRVGQSSYEQYF
>.|TRBV20-1|few|TRBJ2-4
TGCAGTGCTTCATCGCAGATAGCCGTCTTTGTACCCAAAAACATTCAGTACTTC
CSASSQIAVFVPKNIQYF
>TRBD1|TRBV20-1|.|TRBJ1-1
TGCAGTGCTAGAGCCCAAGGGACAGAAGGTGAAGCTTTCTTT
CSARAQGTEGEAFF
>.|TRBV9|many|TRBJ2-1
TGTGCCAGCAGCGAAAGGCCTCTCCCCTACAATGAGCAGTTCTTC
CASSERPLPYNEQFF
>.|TRBV7-6|many|TRBJ2-1
TGTGCCAGCAGCTTAAAGCTGAATTCCTACAATGAGCAGTTCTTC
CASSLKLNSYNEQFF
>TRBD2|TRBV9|few|TRBJ2-7
TGTGCCAGCAGCGTAGGGACTAGCGGTGTCTACGAGCAGTACTTC
CASSVGTSGVYEQYF
>TRBD2|TRBV4-3|many|TRBJ2-3
TGCGCCAGCAGCCAGGGACTAGCGGGCCCCACAGATACGCAGTATTTT
CASSQGLAGPTDTQYF
>TRBD1|TRBV10-3|.|TRBJ2-7
TGTGCCATCAGTTTTAGACAGGGGACGAGCTCCTACGAGCAGTACTTC
CAISFRQGTSSYEQYF
>.|TRBV29-1|many|TRBJ2-1
TGCAGCGTCCGCCAGGGGCTTGGCTACAATGAGCAGTTCTTC
CSVRQGLGYNEQFF
>.|TRBV29-1|many|TRBJ2-2
TGCAGCGTGCGCCTTGGGAGCACCGGGGAGCTGTTTTTT
CSVRLGSTGELFF